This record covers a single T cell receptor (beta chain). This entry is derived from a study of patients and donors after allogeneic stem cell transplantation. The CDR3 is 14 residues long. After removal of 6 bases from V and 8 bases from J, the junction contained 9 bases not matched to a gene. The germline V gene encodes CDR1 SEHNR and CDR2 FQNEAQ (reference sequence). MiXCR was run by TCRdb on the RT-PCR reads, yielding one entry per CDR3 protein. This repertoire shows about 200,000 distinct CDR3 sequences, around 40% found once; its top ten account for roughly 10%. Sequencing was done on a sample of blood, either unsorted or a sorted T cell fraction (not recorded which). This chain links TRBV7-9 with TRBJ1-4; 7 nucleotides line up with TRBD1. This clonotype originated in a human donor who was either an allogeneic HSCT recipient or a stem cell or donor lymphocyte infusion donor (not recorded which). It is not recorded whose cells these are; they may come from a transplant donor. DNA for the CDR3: TGTGCCAGCAGAACAGGGGCGCCGGAGGAAAAACTGTTTTTT. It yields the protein CASRTGAPEEKLFF.